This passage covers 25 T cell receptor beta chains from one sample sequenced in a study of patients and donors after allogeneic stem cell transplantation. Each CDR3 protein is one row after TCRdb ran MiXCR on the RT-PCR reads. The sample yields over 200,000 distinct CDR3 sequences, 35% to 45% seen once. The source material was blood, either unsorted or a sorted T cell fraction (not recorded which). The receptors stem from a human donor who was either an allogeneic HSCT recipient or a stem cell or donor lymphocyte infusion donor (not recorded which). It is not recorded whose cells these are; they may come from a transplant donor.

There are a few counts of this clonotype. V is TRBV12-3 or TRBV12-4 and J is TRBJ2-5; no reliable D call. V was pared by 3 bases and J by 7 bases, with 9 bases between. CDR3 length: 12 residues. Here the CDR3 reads CASSFSRPTQYF. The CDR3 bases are TGTGCCAGCAGTTTCAGTAGGCCGACCCAGTACTTC.

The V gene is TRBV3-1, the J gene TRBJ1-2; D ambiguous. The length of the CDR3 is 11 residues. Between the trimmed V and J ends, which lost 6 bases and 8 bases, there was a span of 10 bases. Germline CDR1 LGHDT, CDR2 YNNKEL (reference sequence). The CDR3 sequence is CASRDWRGYTF. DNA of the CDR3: TGTGCCAGCAGGGACTGGAGAGGCTACACCTTC.

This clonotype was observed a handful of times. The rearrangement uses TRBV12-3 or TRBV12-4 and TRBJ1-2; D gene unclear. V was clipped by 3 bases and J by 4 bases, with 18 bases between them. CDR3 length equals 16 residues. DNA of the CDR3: TGTGCCAGCAGTTTGCTCGCTGCGGGGATATCCTATGGCTACACCTTC. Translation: CASSLLAAGISYGYTF.

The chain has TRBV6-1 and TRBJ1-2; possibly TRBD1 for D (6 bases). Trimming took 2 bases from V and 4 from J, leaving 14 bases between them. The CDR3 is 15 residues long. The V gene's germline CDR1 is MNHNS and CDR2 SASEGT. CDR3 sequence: CASSEPGQKGYGYTF. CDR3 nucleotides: TGTGCCAGCAGTGAACCGGGACAAAAAGGCTATGGCTACACCTTC.

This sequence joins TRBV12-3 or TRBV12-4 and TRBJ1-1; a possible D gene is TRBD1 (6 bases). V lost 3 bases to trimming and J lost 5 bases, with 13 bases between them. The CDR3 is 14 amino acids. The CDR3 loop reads CASSFQGLGTEAFF. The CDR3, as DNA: TGTGCCAGCAGTTTTCAGGGGCTGGGGACTGAAGCTTTCTTT.

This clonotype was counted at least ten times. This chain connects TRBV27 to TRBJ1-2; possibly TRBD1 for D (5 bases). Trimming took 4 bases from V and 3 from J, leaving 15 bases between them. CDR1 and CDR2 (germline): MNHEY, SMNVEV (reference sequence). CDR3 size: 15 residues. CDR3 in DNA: TGTGCCAGCAGTTCGGGACCCCCCAGCGACTATGGCTACACCTTC. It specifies CASSSGPPSDYGYTF.

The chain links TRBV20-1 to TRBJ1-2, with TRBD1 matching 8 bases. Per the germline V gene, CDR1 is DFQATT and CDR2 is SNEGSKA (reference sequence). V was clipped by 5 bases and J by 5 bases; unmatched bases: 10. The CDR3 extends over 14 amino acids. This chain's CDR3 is CSASQGEISYGYTF. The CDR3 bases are TGCAGTGCTTCACAGGGGGAGATTTCATATGGCTACACCTTC.

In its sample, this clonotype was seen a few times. The CDR3 sequence: CASRTDRTDQPQHF. The CDR3 DNA reads as TGTGCCAGCAGAACCGACCGGACAGACCAGCCCCAGCATTTT. The J gene is TRBJ1-5, the V gene TRBV6-5, with D maybe TRBD1 (6 bases). The CDR3 loop spans 14 amino acids. Per the germline V gene, CDR1 is MNHEY and CDR2 is SVGAGI. V gave up 6 bases and J gave up 7 bases, with 16 bases separating them.

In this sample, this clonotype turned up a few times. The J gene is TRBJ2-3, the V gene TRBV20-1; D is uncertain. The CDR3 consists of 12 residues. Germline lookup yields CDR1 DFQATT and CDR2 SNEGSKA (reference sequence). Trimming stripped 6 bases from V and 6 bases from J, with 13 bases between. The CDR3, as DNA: TGCAGTGCCGCCCGTCCTTTGGATACGCAGTATTTT. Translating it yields CSAARPLDTQYF.

The CDR3 here is CASSNYRTSGTSYEQYF. As DNA, the CDR3 is TGTGCCAGCAGCAACTACCGGACTAGCGGTACCTCCTACGAGCAGTACTTC. V usage is TRBV21-1 and J usage is TRBJ2-7; the table's D call of TRBD2 was not tested on the DNA. TRBV21-1 is a pseudogene segment. This CDR3 contains 17 residues.

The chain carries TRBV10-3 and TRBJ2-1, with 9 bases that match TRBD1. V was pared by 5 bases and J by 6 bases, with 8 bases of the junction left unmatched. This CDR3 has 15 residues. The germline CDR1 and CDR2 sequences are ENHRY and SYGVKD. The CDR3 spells CAISSGTGYGNEQFF. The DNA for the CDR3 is TGTGCCATCAGTTCCGGGACAGGGTACGGCAATGAGCAGTTCTTC.

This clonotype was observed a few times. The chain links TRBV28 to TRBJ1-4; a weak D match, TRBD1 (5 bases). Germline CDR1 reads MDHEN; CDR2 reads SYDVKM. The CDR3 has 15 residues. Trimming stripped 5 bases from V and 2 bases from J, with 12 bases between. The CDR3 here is CASSVKGFTNEKLFF. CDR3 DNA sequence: TGTGCCAGCAGTGTGAAGGGGTTCACTAATGAAAAACTGTTTTTT.

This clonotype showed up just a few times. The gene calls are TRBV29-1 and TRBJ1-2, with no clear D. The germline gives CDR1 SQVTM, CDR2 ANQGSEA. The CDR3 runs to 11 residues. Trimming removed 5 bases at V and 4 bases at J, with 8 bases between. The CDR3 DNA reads TGCAGCGTTAAAACTGTCTATGGCTACACCTTC. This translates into CSVKTVYGYTF.

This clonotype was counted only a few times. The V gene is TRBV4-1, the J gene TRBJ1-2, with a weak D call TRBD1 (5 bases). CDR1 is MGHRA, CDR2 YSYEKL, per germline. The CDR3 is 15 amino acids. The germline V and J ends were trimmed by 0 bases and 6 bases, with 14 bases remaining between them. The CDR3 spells CASSQESQGSHGYTF. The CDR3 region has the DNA TGCGCCAGCAGCCAAGAGAGCCAGGGCTCGCATGGCTACACCTTC.

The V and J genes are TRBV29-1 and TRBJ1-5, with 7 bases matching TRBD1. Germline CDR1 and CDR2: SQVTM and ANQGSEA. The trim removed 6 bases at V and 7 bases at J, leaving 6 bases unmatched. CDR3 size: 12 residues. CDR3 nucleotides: TGCAGCGTCCGGGACAGATGGCAGCCCCAGCATTTT. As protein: CSVRDRWQPQHF. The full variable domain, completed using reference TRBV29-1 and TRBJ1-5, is SAVISQKPSRDICQRGTSLTIQCQVDSQVTMMFWYRQQPGQSLTLIATANQGSEATYESGFVIDKFPISRPNLTFSTLTVSNMSPEDSSIYLCSVRDRWQPQHFGDGTRLSIL.

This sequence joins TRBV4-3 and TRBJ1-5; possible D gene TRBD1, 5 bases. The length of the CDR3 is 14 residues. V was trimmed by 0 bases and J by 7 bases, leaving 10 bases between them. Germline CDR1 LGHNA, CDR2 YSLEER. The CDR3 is CASSQERGGQPQHF. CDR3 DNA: TGCGCCAGCAGCCAAGAGAGGGGAGGACAGCCCCAGCATTTT.

The CDR3 region has the DNA TGTGCCAGCAGCCCCGGGGAAGGACGCGATGGCTACACCTTC. It translates to CASSPGEGRDGYTF. The chain joins TRBV3-1 to TRBJ1-2; D gene ambiguous. The CDR3 runs 14 residues. From germline, CDR1 is LGHDT and CDR2 YNNKEL (reference sequence). The V and J ends lost 4 bases and 6 bases respectively, with 15 bases between them.

The CDR3 protein is CASSQDPGGWETQYF. DNA of the CDR3: TGCGCCAGCAGCCAAGATCCGGGGGGCTGGGAGACCCAGTACTTC. The rearrangement links TRBV4-3 to TRBJ2-5, with a possible D match to TRBD2 (7 bases). V was clipped by 0 bases and J by 5 bases, with 13 bases between them. CDR1 LGHNA and CDR2 YSLEER come from the germline V gene. This CDR3 has 15 amino acids.

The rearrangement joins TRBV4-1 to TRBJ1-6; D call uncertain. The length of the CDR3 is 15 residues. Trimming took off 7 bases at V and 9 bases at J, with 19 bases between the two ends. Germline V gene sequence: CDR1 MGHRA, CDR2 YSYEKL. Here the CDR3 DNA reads TGCGCCAGCAAGCCAGCAGAGAGGGATTCTTCACCCCTCCACTTT. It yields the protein CASKPAERDSSPLHF.

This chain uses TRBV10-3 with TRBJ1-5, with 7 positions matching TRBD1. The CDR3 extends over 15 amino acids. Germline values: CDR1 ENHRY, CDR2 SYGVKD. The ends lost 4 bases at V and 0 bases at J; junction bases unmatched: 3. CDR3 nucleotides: TGTGCCATCAGTGGGGACAGAAATAGCAATCAGCCCCAGCATTTT. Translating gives CAISGDRNSNQPQHF.

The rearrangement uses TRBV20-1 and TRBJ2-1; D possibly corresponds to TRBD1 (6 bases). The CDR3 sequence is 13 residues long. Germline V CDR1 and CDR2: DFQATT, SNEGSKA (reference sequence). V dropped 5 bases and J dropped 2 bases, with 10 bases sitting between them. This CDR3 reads CSASDSPYNEQFF. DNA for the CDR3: TGCAGTGCTTCGGACAGCCCCTACAATGAGCAGTTCTTC.

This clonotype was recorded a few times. The CDR3 region is CSAMRGRAFF. CDR3 bases: TGCAGTGCCATGAGGGGGCGAGCTTTCTTT. The chain links TRBV20-1 to TRBJ1-1, with 7 nucleotides matching TRBD1. This CDR3 region has 10 residues. Germline assignment: CDR1 DFQATT and CDR2 SNEGSKA (reference sequence). After removal of 6 bases from V and 10 bases from J, the junction contained 5 bases not matched to a gene.

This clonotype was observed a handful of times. The CDR3 loop reads CASSPQSRGPGEQFF. The CDR3 DNA reads as TGTGCCAGCTCACCGCAAAGTAGGGGGCCTGGTGAGCAGTTCTTC. The chain is built from TRBV18 and TRBJ2-1; 7 bases are a match to TRBD1. In germline, CDR1 is KGHSH, CDR2 LQKENI. CDR3 length: 15 amino acids. The V segment lost 3 bases and the J segment 9 bases; nucleotides outside the gene matches: 11.

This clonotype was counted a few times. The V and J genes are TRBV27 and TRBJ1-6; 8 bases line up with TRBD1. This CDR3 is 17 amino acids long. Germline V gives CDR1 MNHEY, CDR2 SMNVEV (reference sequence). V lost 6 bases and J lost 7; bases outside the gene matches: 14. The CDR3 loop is CASRGPDREGPNSPLHF. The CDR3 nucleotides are TGTGCCAGCAGGGGACCGGACAGGGAAGGTCCCAATTCACCCCTCCACTTT.

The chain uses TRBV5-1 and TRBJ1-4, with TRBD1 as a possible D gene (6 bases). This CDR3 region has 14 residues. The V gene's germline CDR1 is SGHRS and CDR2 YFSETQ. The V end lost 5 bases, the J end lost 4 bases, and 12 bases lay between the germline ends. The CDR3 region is CASRRQEGNEKLFF. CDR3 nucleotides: TGCGCCAGCAGACGACAGGAGGGTAATGAAAAACTGTTTTTT.